The present T cell receptor beta chain was sequenced within a study of T cells in Graves' hyperthyroidism and ophthalmopathy. This clonotype was seen repeatedly, ten times or more. Amplified TCR beta CDR3 regions came from RNA transcripts. HTBI primers were the set used in a first-round RT-PCR of the TCR CDR3. TCRdb itself ran the multiplex PCR reads through MiXCR, one entry per CDR3 protein. The table includes 45,000 to 50,000 distinct CDR3 sequences, around 45% detected once. Sequenced: peripheral blood or thyroid tissue (not recorded which). The sequence derives from a woman aged 45-65 years with Graves' hyperthyroidism.

CDR3 sequence reads: CASSFRQPNTEAFF. The CDR3 DNA reads TGTGCCAGCAGTTTTCGGCAGCCGAACACTGAAGCTTTCTTT. V is TRBV12-3 or TRBV12-4 and J is TRBJ1-1; D is uncertain. The CDR3 loop spans 14 amino acids. V lost 3 bases to trimming and J lost 1 base, with 9 bases between them.